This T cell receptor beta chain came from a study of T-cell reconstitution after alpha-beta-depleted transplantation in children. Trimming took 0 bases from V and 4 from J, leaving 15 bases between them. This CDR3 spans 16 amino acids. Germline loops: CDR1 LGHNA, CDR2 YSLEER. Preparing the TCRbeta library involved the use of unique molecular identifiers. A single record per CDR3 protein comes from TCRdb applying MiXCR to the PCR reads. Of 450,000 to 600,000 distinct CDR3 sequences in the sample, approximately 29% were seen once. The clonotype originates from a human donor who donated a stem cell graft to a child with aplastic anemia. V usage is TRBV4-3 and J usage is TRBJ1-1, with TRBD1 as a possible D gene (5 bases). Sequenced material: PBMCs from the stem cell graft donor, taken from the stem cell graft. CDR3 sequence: CASSQDWGGERTEAFF. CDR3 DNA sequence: TGCGCCAGCAGCCAAGATTGGGGCGGGGAACGCACTGAAGCTTTCTTT.